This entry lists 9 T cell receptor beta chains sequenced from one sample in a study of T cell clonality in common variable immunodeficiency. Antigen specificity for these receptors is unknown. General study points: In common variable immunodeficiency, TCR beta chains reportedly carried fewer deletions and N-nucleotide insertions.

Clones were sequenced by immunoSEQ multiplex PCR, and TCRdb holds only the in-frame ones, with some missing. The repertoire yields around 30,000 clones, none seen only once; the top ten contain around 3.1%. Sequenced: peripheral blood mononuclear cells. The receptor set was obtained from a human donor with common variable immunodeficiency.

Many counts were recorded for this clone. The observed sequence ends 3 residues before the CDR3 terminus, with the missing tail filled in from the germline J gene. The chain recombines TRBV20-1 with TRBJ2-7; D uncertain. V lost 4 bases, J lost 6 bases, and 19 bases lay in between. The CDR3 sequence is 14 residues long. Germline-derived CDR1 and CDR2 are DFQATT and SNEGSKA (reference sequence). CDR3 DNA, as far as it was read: TGCAGTGCTATGTGGCCTAAAGATGGGCGCGAG. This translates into CSAMWPKDGRE. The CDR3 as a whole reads CSAMWPKDGREQYF.

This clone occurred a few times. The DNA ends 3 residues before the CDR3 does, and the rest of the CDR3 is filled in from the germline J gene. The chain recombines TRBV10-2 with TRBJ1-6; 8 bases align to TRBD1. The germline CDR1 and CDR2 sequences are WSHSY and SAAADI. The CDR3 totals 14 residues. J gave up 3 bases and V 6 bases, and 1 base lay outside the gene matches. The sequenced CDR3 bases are TGCGCCAGCAGACAGGGGGACTATAATTCACCC. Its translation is CASRQGDYNSP. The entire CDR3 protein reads CASRQGDYNSPLHF.

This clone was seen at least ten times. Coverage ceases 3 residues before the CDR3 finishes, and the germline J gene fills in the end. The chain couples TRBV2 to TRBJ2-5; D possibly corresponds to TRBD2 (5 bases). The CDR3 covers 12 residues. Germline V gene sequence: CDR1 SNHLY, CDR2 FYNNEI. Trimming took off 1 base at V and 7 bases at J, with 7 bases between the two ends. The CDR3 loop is CASSEVEGTQYF. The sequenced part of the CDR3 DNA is TGTGCCAGCAGTGAAGTTGAGGGGACC. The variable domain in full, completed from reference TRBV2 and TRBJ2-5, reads EPEVTQTPSHQVTQMGQEVILRCVPISNHLYFYWYRQILGQKVEFLVSFYNNEISEKSEIFDDQFSVERPDGSNFTLKIRSTKLEDSAMYFCASSEVEGTQYFGPGTRLLVL.

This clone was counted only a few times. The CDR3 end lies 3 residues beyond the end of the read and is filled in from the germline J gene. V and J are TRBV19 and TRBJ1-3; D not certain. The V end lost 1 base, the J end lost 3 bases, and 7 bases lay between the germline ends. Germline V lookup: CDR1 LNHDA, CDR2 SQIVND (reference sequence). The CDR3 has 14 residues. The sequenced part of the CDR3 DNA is TGTGCCAGTAGTATAGGGGCCGGTGGAAACACC. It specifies CASSIGAGGNT. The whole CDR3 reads CASSIGAGGNTIYF.

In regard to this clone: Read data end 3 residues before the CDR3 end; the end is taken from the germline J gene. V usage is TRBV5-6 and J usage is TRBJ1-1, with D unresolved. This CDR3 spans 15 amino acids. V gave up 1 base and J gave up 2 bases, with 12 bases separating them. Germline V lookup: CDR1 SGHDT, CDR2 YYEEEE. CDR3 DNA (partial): TGTGCCAGCAGCTTGCGGGGAGGTTTAAACACTGAA. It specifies CASSLRGGLNTE. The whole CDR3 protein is CASSLRGGLNTEAFF.

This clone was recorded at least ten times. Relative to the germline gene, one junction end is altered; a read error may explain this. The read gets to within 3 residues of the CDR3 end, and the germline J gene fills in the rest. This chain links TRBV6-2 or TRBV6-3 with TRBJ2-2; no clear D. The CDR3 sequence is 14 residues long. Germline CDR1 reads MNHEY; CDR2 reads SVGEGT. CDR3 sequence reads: CASNTLSNAGELFF. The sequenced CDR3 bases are TGTGCCAGCAACACCCTGTCGAACGCCGGGGAG.

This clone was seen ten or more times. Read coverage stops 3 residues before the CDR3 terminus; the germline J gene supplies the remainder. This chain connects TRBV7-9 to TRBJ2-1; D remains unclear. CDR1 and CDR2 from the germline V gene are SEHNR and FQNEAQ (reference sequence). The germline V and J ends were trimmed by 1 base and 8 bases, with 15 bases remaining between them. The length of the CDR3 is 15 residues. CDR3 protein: CASSLGNWMSDEQFF. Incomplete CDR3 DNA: TGTGCCAGCAGCTTAGGGAATTGGATGAGCGATGAG.

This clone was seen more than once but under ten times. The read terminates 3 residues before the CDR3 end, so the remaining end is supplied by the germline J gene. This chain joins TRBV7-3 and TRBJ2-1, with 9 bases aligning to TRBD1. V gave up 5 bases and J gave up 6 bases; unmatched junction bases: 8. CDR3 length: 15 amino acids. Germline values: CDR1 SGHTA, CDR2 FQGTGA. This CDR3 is CASSPQGAKGNEQFF. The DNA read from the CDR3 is TGTGCCAGCAGCCCACAGGGGGCAAAGGGCAATGAG.

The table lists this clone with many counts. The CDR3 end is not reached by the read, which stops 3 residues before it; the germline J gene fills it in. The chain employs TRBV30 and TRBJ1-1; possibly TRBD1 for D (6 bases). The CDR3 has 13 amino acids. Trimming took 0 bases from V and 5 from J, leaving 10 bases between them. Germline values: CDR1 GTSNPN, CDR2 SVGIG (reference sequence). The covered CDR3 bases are TGTGCCTGGAGTGTAGGGGGAGGGACTGAA. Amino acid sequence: CAWSVGGGTE. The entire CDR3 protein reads CAWSVGGGTEAFF.